The entry that follows covers one TCR beta chain sequence. Its antigen is undetermined. The germline V gene has CDR1 SEHNR and CDR2 FQNEAQ (reference sequence). Trimming removed 0 bases from V and 2 bases from J; junction bases left unmatched: 4. The CDR3 loop spans 17 amino acids. Sequencing used immunoSEQ multiplex PCR; TCRdb keeps in-frame clones, though not all of them. The data show about 65,000 clones, 89% seen once. This sample was included in a study of OX40 agonist ivuxolimab in advanced cancers. Overall study findings and caveats: Among expanded peripheral T cells, antigen specificity went undetermined. CD4+ T cells averaged fewer expanded clones than CD8+ T cells. Among some nonresponders, normalized T-cell clonal expansion was also low.

The chain links TRBV7-9 to TRBJ2-7; 13 nucleotides agree with TRBD2. Source: CD4+ or CD8+ T cells sorted from blood, taken in a trial of the OX40 agonist ivuxolimab. The source of this sequence is an adult with an advanced solid tumor such as melanoma, head and neck, liver or kidney cancer. CDR3 protein: CASSLAGTSGAAYEQYF. As DNA, the CDR3 is TGTGCCAGCAGCTTAGCCGGGACTAGCGGGGCAGCCTACGAGCAGTACTTC.